This T cell receptor (beta chain) was identified during a study of OX40 agonist ivuxolimab in advanced cancers. Concerning this clone itself: Its target is not known. No conserved phenylalanine or tryptophan ends this CDR3, so it is likely a read error. Because the CDR3's place on the DNA is in doubt, the DNA is left out and the CDR3 is given as listed by TCRdb.

In germline, CDR1 is LNHNV, CDR2 YYDKDF (reference sequence). With termini counted, the CDR3 has 13 amino acids. Study-wide points: There were, on average, more expanded clones in CD8+ T cells than in CD4+. The CD4+ and CD8+ T cells in the blood had expanded clonally by week 6 at 0.1 to 3.0 mg/kg. Clonal expansion in partial responders at 0.1-3.0 mg/kg ranked among the lowest.

The data were produced by immunoSEQ multiplex PCR, yet TCRdb's version contains in-frame clones alone and is incomplete. The sample has about 74,000 clones; around four fifths are singletons. The sample consisted of CD4+ or CD8+ T cells sorted from blood, taken in a trial of the OX40 agonist ivuxolimab. The TCR sequence derives from an adult with an advanced solid tumor such as melanoma, head and neck, liver or kidney cancer. The rearrangement uses TRBV15 and TRBJ1-3; TRBD1 is taken as the D call from the table, unchecked against the DNA. The CDR3 is CATSLGTGGMHSV.